The 11 T cell receptor beta chains listed next were all sequenced from one sample in a study of cytomegalovirus exposure and HLA in healthy donors. PCR was performed using 60 Vbeta and 13 Jbeta primers. The data were produced by immunoSEQ multiplex PCR, yet TCRdb's version contains in-frame clones alone and is incomplete. The repertoire holds 84,000 or so clones, 79% seen once, with approximately 3% in the top ten. The sample consisted of PBMCs. Receptor source: a young man in good health and CMV-seronegative.

The chain employs TRBV19 and TRBJ1-2; D unresolved. The germline V gene encodes CDR1 LNHDA and CDR2 SQIVND (reference sequence). Deletions cut 1 base from V and 8 bases from J, with 11 bases between. The CDR3 is 13 amino acids. Written as DNA, the CDR3 is TGTGCCAGTAGTATAGGAGGATTAGGCGGCTACACCTTC. Translated, it gives CASSIGGLGGYTF. Based on the CDR3 plus reference TRBV19 and TRBJ1-2, the full variable domain is DGGITQSPKYLFRKEGQNVTLSCEQNLNHDAMYWYRQDPGQGLRLIYYSQIVNDFQKGDIAEGYSVSREKKESFPLTVTSAQKNPTAFYLCASSIGGLGGYTFGSGTRLTVV.

The chain links TRBV5-6 to TRBJ1-2, with 8 bases identical to TRBD1. This CDR3 has 14 residues. After removal of 3 bases from V and 7 bases from J, the junction contained 8 bases not matched to a gene. Germline V lookup: CDR1 SGHDT, CDR2 YYEEEE. CDR3 nucleotides: TGTGCCAGCAGCTGGGACAGGCGGCCTATTGGCTACACCTTC. Translated, it gives CASSWDRRPIGYTF.

This clone was observed once. The chain uses TRBV9 and TRBJ1-3; D perhaps matches TRBD1 (5 bases). This CDR3 is 15 amino acids long. Germline CDR1 is SGDLS and CDR2 is YYNGEE. V was trimmed by 0 bases and J by 0 bases, leaving 7 bases between them. The CDR3 protein is CASSVVGASGNTIYF. CDR3 sequence (DNA): TGTGCCAGCAGCGTAGTAGGGGCCTCTGGAAACACCATATATTTT.

In DNA, the CDR3 is TGTGCCAGCAGCATCGGGACAGGGGGCAGCTATGGCTACACCTTC. Its translation: CASSIGTGGSYGYTF. The chain joins TRBV7-2 to TRBJ1-2, with 12 bases identical to TRBD1. Germline V CDR1 and CDR2: SGHTA, FQGNSA. The V gene end was trimmed by 5 bases and the J gene end by 4 bases; junction bases not matched to a gene: 5. The CDR3 sequence is 15 residues long.

The J gene is TRBJ2-2, the V gene TRBV5-4, with D maybe TRBD1 (6 bases). V gave up 3 bases and J gave up 4 bases, with 13 bases separating them. The CDR3 runs to 15 residues. Per germline, CDR1 SGHNT and CDR2 YYREEE (reference sequence). The CDR3 DNA sequence: TGTGCCAGCAGCTCGACAGGCGATATCACCGGGGAGCTGTTTTTT. This encodes CASSSTGDITGELFF.

The chain employs TRBV5-1 and TRBJ2-1; 7 bases align to TRBD2. The germline V gene encodes CDR1 SGHRS and CDR2 YFSETQ. This CDR3 spans 14 amino acids. Losses at the gene ends were 4 bases for V and 5 bases for J; bases not matched to a gene: 6. The CDR3 is CASSVERGHNEQFF. The CDR3 nucleotides read TGCGCCAGCAGCGTCGAGCGGGGTCACAATGAGCAGTTCTTC. Drawing the rest from reference TRBV5-1 and TRBJ2-1, the complete variable domain is KAGVTQTPRYLIKTRGQQVTLSCSPISGHRSVSWYQQTPGQGLQFLFEYFSETQRNKGNFPGRFSGRQFSNSRSEMNVSTLELGDSALYLCASSVERGHNEQFFGPGTRLTVL.

This chain joins TRBV29-1 and TRBJ2-1; 7 nucleotides match TRBD2. The CDR3 consists of 13 residues. V dropped 5 bases and J dropped 1; count of bases not matched to a gene: 2. Germline-derived CDR1 and CDR2 are SQVTM and ANQGSEA. CDR3 in amino acids: CSVMGGSYNEQFF. The CDR3 nucleotides read TGCAGCGTTATGGGGGGGTCCTACAATGAGCAGTTCTTC.

The genes are TRBV23-1 and TRBJ2-4; perhaps TRBD2 as D (6 bases). TRBV23-1 counts as an open reading frame of uncertain function. Between the trimmed V and J ends, which lost 0 bases and 0 bases, there was a span of 12 bases. This CDR3 is 17 amino acids long. CDR3 sequence (DNA): TGCGCCAGCAGTCAATCGGGAGGCGGTCTAGCCAAAAACATTCAGTACTTC. Translating it yields CASSQSGGGLAKNIQYF.

This rearrangement joins TRBV6-1 to TRBJ1-1, with 10 bases aligning to TRBD1. The CDR3 has 14 residues. Germline V lookup: CDR1 MNHNS, CDR2 SASEGT. V was clipped by 5 bases and J by 4 bases; unmatched bases: 4. The CDR3 region is CASSRTGGSTEAFF. The CDR3 coding sequence is TGTGCCAGCAGTAGGACAGGGGGTAGCACTGAAGCTTTCTTT.

This chain connects TRBV18 to TRBJ1-4; 8 positions agree with TRBD1. Trimming removed 0 bases from V and 5 bases from J; junction bases left unmatched: 5. This CDR3 is 16 amino acids long. From germline, CDR1 is KGHSH and CDR2 LQKENI. The CDR3 region has the DNA TGTGCCAGCTCACCACCCAAGACAGGGGCAAATGAAAAACTGTTTTTT. It codes for CASSPPKTGANEKLFF. Full variable domain (outside the CDR3, taken from reference TRBV18 and TRBJ1-4): NAGVMQNPRHLVRRRGQEARLRCSPMKGHSHVYWYRQLPEEGLKFMVYLQKENIIDESGMPKERFSAEFPKEGPSILRIQQVVRGDSAAYFCASSPPKTGANEKLFFGSGTQLSVL.

This clone was detected a few times. The chain joins TRBV6-1 to TRBJ1-1; 7 nucleotides line up with TRBD1. Germline CDR1 reads MNHNS; CDR2 reads SASEGT. The V gene end was trimmed by 0 bases and the J gene end by 10 bases; junction bases not matched to a gene: 11. The CDR3 extends over 15 amino acids. The DNA for the CDR3 is TGTGCCAGCAGTGAAGCGAGATTATCAGGGACAGTAGCTTTCTTT. This translates into CASSEARLSGTVAFF.